Listed below are T cell receptor beta chains from one sample, sequenced in a study of PD-1 blockade in classical Hodgkin lymphoma. Sequencing was performed with immunoSEQ multiplex PCR; in TCRdb, only in-frame clones are kept and a portion is missing. Of 25,000 to 35,000 clones listed, under 95% are singletons. Sequencing was performed on peripheral blood mononuclear cells (PBMCs). Source of these receptors: a human donor with classical Hodgkin lymphoma. Both conserved end residues are part of each CDR3. The D gene is left open where the match is weak. Size values are once, few and many counts, or a class for expanded clones, and some rows have none.

D gene	J gene	clone size	V gene	CDR3 protein	CDR3 DNA
NA	TRBJ1-6	NA	TRBV7-2	CASSYRGGNSPLHF	TGTGCCAGCAGCTATAGGGGTGGTAATTCACCCCTCCACTTT
TRBD2	TRBJ2-1	NA	TRBV5-1	CASSLASSGGPGPYNEQFF	TGCGCCAGCAGCTTGGCCTCTAGCGGGGGGCCGGGACCTTACAATGAGCAGTTCTTC
NA	TRBJ2-7	once	TRBV5-1	CASSPGTGLTYEQYF	TGCGCCAGCAGTCCCGGAACGGGTCTTACCTACGAGCAGTACTTC
NA	TRBJ1-3	NA	TRBV5-1	CASSPVPGRVPGNTIYF	TGCGCCAGCAGCCCGGTCCCCGGGCGGGTCCCTGGAAACACCATATATTTT
NA	TRBJ1-5	NA	TRBV4-3	CASSQDHRAGNQPQHF	TGCGCCAGCAGCCAAGATCACCGGGCCGGGAATCAGCCCCAGCATTTT
NA	TRBJ1-1	NA	TRBV2	CASSEGAVNTEAFF	TGTGCCAGCAGTGAAGGGGCTGTAAACACTGAAGCTTTCTTT
TRBD1	TRBJ1-5	NA	TRBV2	CASSYDRGEGQPQHF	TGTGCCAGCAGTTACGACAGGGGAGAAGGTCAGCCCCAGCATTTT
TRBD1	TRBJ1-1	NA	TRBV27	CASSSGQGLNTEAFF	TGTGCCAGCAGTTCCGGACAGGGACTGAACACTGAAGCTTTCTTT
NA	TRBJ1-3	once	TRBV4-1	CASSQELHVGTPRNTIYF	TGCGCCAGCAGCCAAGAATTACATGTAGGGACACCGCGGAACACCATATATTTT
TRBD1	TRBJ1-1	NA	TRBV18	CASSRRQGGAEAFF	TGTGCCAGCTCACGCAGACAGGGAGGGGCTGAAGCTTTCTTT
NA	TRBJ1-5	NA	TRBV15	CATSRDPLNQPQHF	TGTGCCACCAGCAGGGACCCCCTGAATCAGCCCCAGCATTTT
TRBD1	TRBJ1-2	NA	TRBV28	CASSSRGRGGYTF	TGTGCCAGCAGTTCGAGGGGGCGGGGTGGCTACACCTTC
TRBD1	TRBJ1-6	NA	TRBV10-3	CAITDRVNSPLHF	TGTGCCATCACCGACAGGGTTAATTCACCCCTCCACTTT
NA	TRBJ2-7	once	TRBV7-9	CASSPSYEQYF	TGTGCCAGCAGCCCCTCCTACGAGCAGTACTTC
TRBD1	TRBJ1-2	NA	TRBV27	CASSLFYGTDVRYTF	TGTGCCAGCAGTTTATTTTACGGGACAGACGTGCGCTACACCTTC
NA	TRBJ1-1	NA	TRBV10-3	CAISEVWRGGTEAFF	TGTGCCATCAGTGAGGTATGGCGAGGCGGCACTGAAGCTTTCTTT
NA	TRBJ1-1	NA	TRBV5-4	CASSLPMNTEAFF	TGTGCCAGCAGCTTGCCGATGAACACTGAAGCTTTCTTT
NA	TRBJ2-5	NA	TRBV19	CASSGRLQETQYF	TGTGCCAGTAGCGGGAGACTCCAAGAGACCCAGTACTTC
NA	TRBJ1-5	once	TRBV5-8	CASSFLGGNNQPQHF	TGTGCCAGCAGCTTCCTGGGGGGAAACAATCAGCCCCAGCATTTT
NA	TRBJ1-1	NA	TRBV7-9	CASSDRLNTEAFF	TGTGCCAGCAGCGACAGGTTGAACACTGAAGCTTTCTTT
TRBD1	TRBJ1-5	NA	TRBV18	CASSSTGGGNQPQHF	TGTGCCAGCTCATCGACAGGGGGCGGCAATCAGCCCCAGCATTTT
TRBD2	TRBJ2-2	NA	TRBV10-2	CASSHGLAGGFGGELFF	TGCGCCAGCAGCCACGGCCTAGCGGGAGGGTTCGGCGGGGAGCTGTTTTTT
NA	TRBJ2-1	few	TRBV15	CATSMGGAMNEQFF	TGTGCCACCAGCATGGGGGGGGCAATGAATGAGCAGTTCTTC
NA	TRBJ1-2	NA	TRBV5-8	CASSFRYLYGYTF	TGTGCCAGCAGCTTTAGGTATCTCTATGGCTACACCTTC
NA	TRBJ1-5	once	TRBV5-1	CALRGGIKRGQPQHF	TGCGCCCTCAGAGGGGGAATTAAGCGGGGTCAGCCCCAGCATTTT
NA	TRBJ1-2	NA	TRBV6-5	CASRLGDRYYYGYTF	TGTGCCAGCCGCCTCGGTGACAGGTACTACTATGGCTACACCTTC
TRBD1	TRBJ2-1	NA	TRBV19	CASSSLTSSDRDMAEQFF	TGTGCCAGTAGTTCACTTACATCCTCGGACAGGGACATGGCTGAGCAGTTCTTC
TRBD1	TRBJ1-5	NA	TRBV5-7	CASRTGSRGQPQHF	TGTGCCAGCAGGACAGGGAGTCGAGGTCAGCCCCAGCATTTT
NA	TRBJ2-5	once	TRBV5-1	CASSLAVLGEETQYF	TGCGCCAGCAGCTTGGCGGTGTTAGGTGAAGAGACCCAGTACTTC
TRBD2	TRBJ2-2	NA	TRBV7-8	CASSSEPGLAEPRIDTGELFF	TGTGCCAGCAGCTCGGAACCGGGACTAGCAGAACCCAGAATCGACACCGGGGAGCTGTTTTTT
TRBD2	TRBJ2-2	once	TRBV27	CASSLLADTGELFF	TGTGCCAGCAGTCTACTAGCGGACACCGGGGAGCTGTTTTTT
TRBD2	TRBJ2-1	NA	TRBV4-1	CASSQGTSGRIEQFF	TGCGCCAGCAGCCAGGGGACTAGCGGGAGAATTGAGCAGTTCTTC
NA	TRBJ1-4	few	TRBV7-8	CASSLSGSEKLFF	TGTGCCAGCAGCTTATCAGGGAGCGAAAAACTGTTTTTT
NA	TRBJ2-1	NA	TRBV6-6	CASIGHNEQFF	TGTGCCAGCATCGGGCACAATGAGCAGTTCTTC
TRBD1	TRBJ1-2	NA	TRBV4-3	CASSQVLFGTDYGYTF	TGCGCCAGCAGCCAAGTCCTCTTCGGGACAGACTATGGCTACACCTTC
TRBD2	TRBJ2-1	NA	TRBV27	CASSPFPRREGSYNEQFF	TGTGCCAGCAGTCCTTTCCCTAGGCGGGAGGGGTCCTACAATGAGCAGTTCTTC
NA	TRBJ1-1	NA	TRBV25-1	CASSEGGGNTEAFF	TGTGCCAGCAGTGAAGGGGGTGGGAACACTGAAGCTTTCTTT
NA	TRBJ1-5	few	TRBV2	CASSATGNQPQHF	TGTGCCAGCAGCGCGACGGGCAATCAGCCCCAGCATTTT
TRBD2	TRBJ2-5	NA	TRBV5-4	CASSPSRLAGGPQETQYF	TGTGCCAGCAGCCCGAGCAGACTAGCGGGGGGGCCGCAAGAGACCCAGTACTTC
NA	TRBJ1-2	NA	TRBV7-9	CASSQTVNYGYTF	TGTGCCAGCAGCCAGACAGTTAACTATGGCTACACCTTC
NA	TRBJ1-5	NA	TRBV6-5	CASSYMGNQPQHF	TGTGCCAGCAGTTACATGGGGAATCAGCCCCAGCATTTT
NA	TRBJ2-5	NA	TRBV30	CAWSVRSSNQETQYF	TGTGCCTGGAGTGTACGATCCAGCAATCAAGAGACCCAGTACTTC
TRBD2	TRBJ2-1	NA	TRBV7-2	CASSFRAGGPSYNEQFF	TGTGCCAGCAGCTTTCGAGCGGGGGGGCCCTCCTACAATGAGCAGTTCTTC
TRBD1	TRBJ2-7	NA	TRBV5-1	CASTGTESYEQYF	TGCGCCAGCACCGGGACAGAGAGCTACGAGCAGTACTTC
NA	TRBJ2-7	NA	TRBV18	CASSPGANYEQYF	TGTGCCAGCTCACCAGGGGCGAACTACGAGCAGTACTTC
NA	TRBJ2-3	NA	TRBV5-1	CASSLAVTSTDTQYF	TGCGCCAGCAGCTTGGCTGTAACTAGCACAGATACGCAGTATTTT
TRBD2	TRBJ2-7	NA	TRBV5-6	CASSLAGGTYEQYF	TGTGCCAGCAGCTTGGCGGGGGGAACCTACGAGCAGTACTTC
NA	TRBJ2-2	NA	TRBV27	CASRLSVNTGELFF	TGTGCCAGCAGGTTAAGTGTGAACACCGGGGAGCTGTTTTTT
TRBD2	TRBJ2-2	NA	TRBV7-9	CASTLAGGSTGELFF	TGTGCCAGCACCTTAGCGGGAGGATCCACCGGGGAGCTGTTTTTT
NA	TRBJ1-4	NA	TRBV10-3	CAISWDGSNEKLFF	TGTGCCATCAGTTGGGACGGATCTAATGAAAAACTGTTTTTT
NA	TRBJ1-6	once	TRBV9	CASSARTGNGSPLHF	TGTGCCAGCAGCGCGCGCACAGGGAATGGTTCACCCCTCCACTTT
NA	TRBJ2-5	NA	TRBV18	CASQGRQYQETQYF	TGTGCCAGCCAGGGCCGACAGTACCAAGAGACCCAGTACTTC
NA	TRBJ2-7	NA	TRBV30	CAWKRPGVYEQYF	TGTGCCTGGAAACGCCCGGGGGTGTACGAGCAGTACTTC
NA	TRBJ1-4	NA	TRBV21-1	CASSEPGQPNEKLFF	TGTGCCAGCAGCGAGCCGGGCCAACCCAATGAAAAACTGTTTTTT
TRBD1	TRBJ1-1	NA	TRBV5-1	CASSFAGTGSYTEAFF	TGCGCCAGCAGCTTTGCCGGGACAGGATCGTACACTGAAGCTTTCTTT